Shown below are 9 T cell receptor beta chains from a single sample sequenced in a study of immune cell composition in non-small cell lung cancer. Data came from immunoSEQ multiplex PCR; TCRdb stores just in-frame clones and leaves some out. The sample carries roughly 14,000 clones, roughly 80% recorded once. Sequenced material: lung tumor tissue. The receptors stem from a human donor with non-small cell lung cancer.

The CDR3 reads CASSDRVTDTQYF. CDR3 nucleotide sequence: TGTGCCAGCAGTGACCGAGTGACAGATACGCAGTATTTT. This chain joins TRBV6-4 and TRBJ2-3; D not resolved. Deletions cut 2 bases from V and 3 bases from J, with 6 bases between. CDR3 length: 13 residues. Germline V lookup: CDR1 MRHNA, CDR2 SNTAGT.

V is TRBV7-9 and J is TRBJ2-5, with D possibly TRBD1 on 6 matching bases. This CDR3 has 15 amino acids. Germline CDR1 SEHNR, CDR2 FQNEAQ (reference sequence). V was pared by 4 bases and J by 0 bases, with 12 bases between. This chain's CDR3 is CASSSTGPYQETQYF. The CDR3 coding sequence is TGTGCCAGCAGCTCCACAGGGCCGTACCAAGAGACCCAGTACTTC.

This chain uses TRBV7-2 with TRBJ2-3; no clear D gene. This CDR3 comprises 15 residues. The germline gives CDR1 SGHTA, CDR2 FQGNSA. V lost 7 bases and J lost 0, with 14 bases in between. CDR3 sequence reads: CASILRPYSTDTQYF. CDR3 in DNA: TGTGCCAGCATACTTCGGCCTTATAGCACAGATACGCAGTATTTT.

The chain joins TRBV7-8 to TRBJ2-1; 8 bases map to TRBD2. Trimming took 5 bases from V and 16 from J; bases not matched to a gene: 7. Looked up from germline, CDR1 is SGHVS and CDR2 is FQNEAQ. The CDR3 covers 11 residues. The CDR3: CASSPRGGAFF. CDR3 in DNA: TGTGCCAGCAGCCCCCGGGGGGGAGCCTTCTTC.

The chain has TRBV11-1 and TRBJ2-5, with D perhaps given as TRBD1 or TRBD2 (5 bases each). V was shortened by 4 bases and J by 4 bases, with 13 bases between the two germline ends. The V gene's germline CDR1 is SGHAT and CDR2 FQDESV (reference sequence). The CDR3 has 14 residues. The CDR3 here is CASSSTWGSETQYF. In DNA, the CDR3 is TGTGCCAGCAGCTCTACCTGGGGGTCAGAGACCCAGTACTTC.

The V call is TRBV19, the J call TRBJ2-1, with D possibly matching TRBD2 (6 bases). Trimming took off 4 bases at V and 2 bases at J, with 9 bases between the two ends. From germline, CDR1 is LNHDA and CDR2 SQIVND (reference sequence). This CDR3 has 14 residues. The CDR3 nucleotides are TGTGCCAGTAGTAAGGGACTGGCCTACAATGAGCAGTTCTTC. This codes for CASSKGLAYNEQFF.

CDR3 loop: CASSLLAGDYEQYF. The CDR3 coding sequence is TGTGCCAGCAGTCTACTAGCGGGAGACTACGAGCAGTACTTC. This rearrangement joins TRBV6-1 to TRBJ2-7, with TRBD2 matching over 11 bases. The germline V gene encodes CDR1 MNHNS and CDR2 SASEGT. Trimming removed 5 bases from V and 3 bases from J; junction bases left unmatched: 3. The CDR3 is made up of 14 amino acids.

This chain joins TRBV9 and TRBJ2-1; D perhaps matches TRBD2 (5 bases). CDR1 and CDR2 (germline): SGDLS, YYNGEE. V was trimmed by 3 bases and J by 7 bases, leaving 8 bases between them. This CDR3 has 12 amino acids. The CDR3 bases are TGTGCCAGCAGCGCCCTAGCTAATGAGCAGTTCTTC. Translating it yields CASSALANEQFF.

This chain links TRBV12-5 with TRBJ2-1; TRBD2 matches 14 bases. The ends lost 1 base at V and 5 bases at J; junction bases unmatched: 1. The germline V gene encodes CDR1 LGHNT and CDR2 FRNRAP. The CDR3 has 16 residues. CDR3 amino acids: CASGLGGLAGDNEQFF. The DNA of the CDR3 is TGTGCTAGTGGTTTGGGGGGACTAGCGGGAGACAATGAGCAGTTCTTC.